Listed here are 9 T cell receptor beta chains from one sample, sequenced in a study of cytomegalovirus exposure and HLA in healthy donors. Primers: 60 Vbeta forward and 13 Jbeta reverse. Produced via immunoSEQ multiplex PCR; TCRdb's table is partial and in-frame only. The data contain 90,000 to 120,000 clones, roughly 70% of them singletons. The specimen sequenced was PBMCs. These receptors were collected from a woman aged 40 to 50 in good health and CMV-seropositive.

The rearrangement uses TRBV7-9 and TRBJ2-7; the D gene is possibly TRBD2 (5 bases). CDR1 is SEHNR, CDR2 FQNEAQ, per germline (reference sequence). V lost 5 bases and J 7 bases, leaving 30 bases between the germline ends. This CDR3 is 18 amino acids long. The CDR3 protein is CASSRPVGPSGGTREQYF. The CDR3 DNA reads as TGTGCCAGCAGCCGACCGGTGGGCCCCAGTGGCGGAACTAGGGAGCAGTACTTC.

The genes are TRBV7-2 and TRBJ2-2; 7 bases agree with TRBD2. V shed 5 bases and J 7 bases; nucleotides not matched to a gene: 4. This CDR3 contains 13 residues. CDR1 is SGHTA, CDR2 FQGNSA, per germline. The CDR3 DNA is TGTGCCAGCAGCCAAGGGAGGGGCGGGGAGCTGTTTTTT. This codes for CASSQGRGGELFF.

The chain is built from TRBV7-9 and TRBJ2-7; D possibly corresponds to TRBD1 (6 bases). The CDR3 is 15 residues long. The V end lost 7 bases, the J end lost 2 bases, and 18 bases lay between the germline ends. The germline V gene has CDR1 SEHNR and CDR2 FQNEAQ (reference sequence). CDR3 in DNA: TGTGCCAGCACACGGGGTCGGGACACGACCTACGAGCAGTACTTC. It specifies CASTRGRDTTYEQYF.

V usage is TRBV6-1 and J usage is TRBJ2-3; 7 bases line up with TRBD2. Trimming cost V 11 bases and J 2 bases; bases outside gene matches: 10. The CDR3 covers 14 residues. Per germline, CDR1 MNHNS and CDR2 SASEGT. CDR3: CAYSSGNPTDTQYF. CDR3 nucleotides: TGTGCCTATTCTAGCGGTAACCCCACAGATACGCAGTATTTT.

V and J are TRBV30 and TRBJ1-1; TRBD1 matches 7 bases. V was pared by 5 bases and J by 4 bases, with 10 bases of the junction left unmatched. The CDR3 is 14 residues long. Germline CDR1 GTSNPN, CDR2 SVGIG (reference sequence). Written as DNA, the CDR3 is TGTGCCTGGGGGTCGACAGGGTACTCCACTGAAGCTTTCTTT. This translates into CAWGSTGYSTEAFF.

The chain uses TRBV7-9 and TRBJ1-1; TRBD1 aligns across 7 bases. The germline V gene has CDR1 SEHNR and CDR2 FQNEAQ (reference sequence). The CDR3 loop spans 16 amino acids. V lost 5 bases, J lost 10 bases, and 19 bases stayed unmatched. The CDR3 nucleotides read TGTGCCAGCAGCCTGACGCCTTCCGGGACAGTTCGTGTAGCTTTCTTT. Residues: CASSLTPSGTVRVAFF. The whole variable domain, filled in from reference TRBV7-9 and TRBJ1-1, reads DTGVSQNPRHKITKRGQNVTFRCDPISEHNRLYWYRQTLGQGPEFLTYFQNEAQLEKSRLLSDRFSAERPKGSFSTLEIQRTEQGDSAMYLCASSLTPSGTVRVAFFGQGTRLTVV.

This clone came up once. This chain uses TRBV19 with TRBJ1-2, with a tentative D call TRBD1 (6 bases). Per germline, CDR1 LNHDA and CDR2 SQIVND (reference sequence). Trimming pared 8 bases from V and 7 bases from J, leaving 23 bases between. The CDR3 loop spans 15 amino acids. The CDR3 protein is CASSHLGPQGGGYTF. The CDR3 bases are TGTGCCAGTTCCCATTTGGGCCCACAGGGTGGTGGCTACACCTTC.

The CDR3 nucleotides are TGTGCCAGCTCGGGGGGGCGTCAAGAGACCCAGTACTTC. This codes for CASSGGRQETQYF. The gene calls are TRBV27 and TRBJ2-5, with TRBD2 identical over 8 bases. The CDR3 has 13 residues. Looked up from germline, CDR1 is MNHEY and CDR2 is SMNVEV (reference sequence). After removal of 8 bases from V and 2 bases from J, the junction contained 4 bases not matched to a gene.

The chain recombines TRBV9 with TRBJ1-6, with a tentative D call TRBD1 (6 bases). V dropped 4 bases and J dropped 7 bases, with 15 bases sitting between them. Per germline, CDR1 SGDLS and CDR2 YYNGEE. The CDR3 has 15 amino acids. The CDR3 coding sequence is TGTGCCAGCAGCTTCTCGACAGGCGTAAATTCACCCCTCCACTTT. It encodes CASSFSTGVNSPLHF.